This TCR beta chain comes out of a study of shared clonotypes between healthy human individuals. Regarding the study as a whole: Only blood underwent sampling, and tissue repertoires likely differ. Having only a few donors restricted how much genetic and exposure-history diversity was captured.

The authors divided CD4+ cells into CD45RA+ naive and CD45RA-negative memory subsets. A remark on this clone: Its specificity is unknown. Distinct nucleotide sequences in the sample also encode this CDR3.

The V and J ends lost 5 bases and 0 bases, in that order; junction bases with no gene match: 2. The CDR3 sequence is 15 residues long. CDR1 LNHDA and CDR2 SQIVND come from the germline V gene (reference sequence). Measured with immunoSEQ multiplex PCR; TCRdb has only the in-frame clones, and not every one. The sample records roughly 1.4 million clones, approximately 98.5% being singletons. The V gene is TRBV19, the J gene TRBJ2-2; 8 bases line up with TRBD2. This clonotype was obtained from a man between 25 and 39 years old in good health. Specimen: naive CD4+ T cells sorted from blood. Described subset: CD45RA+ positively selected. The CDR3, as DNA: TGTGCCAGTAGTTTACTAGCGGCGAACACCGGGGAGCTGTTTTTT. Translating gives CASSLLAANTGELFF.